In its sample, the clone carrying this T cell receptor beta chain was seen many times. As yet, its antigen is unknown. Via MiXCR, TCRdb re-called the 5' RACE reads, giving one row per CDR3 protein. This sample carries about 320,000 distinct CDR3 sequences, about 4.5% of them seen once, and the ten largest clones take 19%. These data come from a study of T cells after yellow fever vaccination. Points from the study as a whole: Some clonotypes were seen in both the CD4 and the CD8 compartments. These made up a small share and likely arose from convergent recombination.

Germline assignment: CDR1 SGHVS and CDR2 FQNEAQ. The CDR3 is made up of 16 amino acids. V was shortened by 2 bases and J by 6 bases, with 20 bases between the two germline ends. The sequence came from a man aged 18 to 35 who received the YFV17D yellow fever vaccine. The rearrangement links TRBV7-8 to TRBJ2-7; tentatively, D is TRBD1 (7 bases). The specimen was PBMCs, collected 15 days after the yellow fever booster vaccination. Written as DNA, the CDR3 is TGTGCCAGCAGCTTATCCCGGACAGGAGGGACGGGCGAGCAGTACTTC. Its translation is CASSLSRTGGTGEQYF.